The rows below give T cell receptor beta chains drawn from one sample of a study of cytotoxic CD8 clonotypes in ibrutinib-treated CLL. TCRdb's table, derived via immunoSEQ multiplex PCR, lists solely in-frame clones and lacks some. The table lists about 84,000 clones, just over 85% of them singletons. Sample: PBMCs, taken before ibrutinib treatment. The receptors here all came from a human donor with chronic lymphocytic leukemia. The CDR3 runs from the conserved cysteine through the conserved F or W. D genes are given only for firm matches. Clone size is given for some rows only: seen once, a few or many times, or a class if the clone is expanded.

d_gene,abundance,v_gene,j_gene,CDR3aa,CDR3nt
NA,NA,TRBV11-3,TRBJ1-3,CASSSWTVTRGGTIYF,TGTGCCAGCAGCTCCTGGACAGTTACCAGGGGTGGCACCATATATTTT
NA,NA,TRBV6-5,TRBJ2-7,CASSYGLMGPYEQYF,TGTGCCAGCAGTTACGGGTTGATGGGGCCCTACGAGCAGTACTTC
TRBD1,many,TRBV13,TRBJ1-2,CASSLDLTGDGYTF,TGTGCCAGCAGCTTAGACCTGACAGGGGACGGCTACACCTTC
NA,NA,TRBV2,TRBJ1-5,CASRDEIQPQHF,TGTGCCAGCAGGGACGAAATTCAGCCCCAGCATTTT
TRBD2,NA,TRBV14,TRBJ2-1,CASSQYYSGRYNEQFF,TGTGCCAGCAGCCAATACTATAGCGGGCGGTACAATGAGCAGTTCTTC
NA,few,TRBV19,TRBJ1-4,CAIPHGLAEKLFF,TGTGCCATACCCCACGGTCTGGCCGAAAAACTGTTTTTT
NA,NA,TRBV7-6,TRBJ1-1,CASSWRELNTEAFF,TGTGCCAGCAGCTGGCGGGAGCTGAACACTGAAGCTTTCTTT
NA,few,TRBV4-2,TRBJ2-1,CASSQDGRGSYNEQFF,TGTGCCAGCAGCCAAGATGGCAGGGGCTCCTACAATGAGCAGTTCTTC
NA,few,TRBV29-1,TRBJ1-1,CSTRMNRVAEAFF,TGCAGCACCCGAATGAACAGGGTAGCTGAAGCTTTCTTT
TRBD2,once,TRBV19,TRBJ2-5,CASSDGREGARVEETQYF,TGTGCCAGTAGTGATGGGAGGGAAGGGGCCCGGGTGGAGGAGACCCAGTACTTC
NA,NA,TRBV27,TRBJ1-2,CASSLRRGGSGGYTF,TGTGCCAGCAGTTTACGCCGGGGAGGGTCGGGTGGCTACACCTTC
TRBD1,NA,TRBV6-1,TRBJ1-1,CASRNTGGGTEAFF,TGTGCCAGCAGAAACACAGGGGGGGGCACTGAAGCTTTCTTT
TRBD2,NA,TRBV10-1,TRBJ2-1,CASSAAGGSGEQFF,TGCGCCAGCAGTGCAGCGGGAGGGTCGGGTGAGCAGTTCTTC
NA,NA,TRBV9,TRBJ1-4,CASSAGRGGEKLFF,TGTGCCAGCAGCGCCGGACGAGGGGGAGAAAAACTGTTTTTT
NA,NA,TRBV2,TRBJ2-6,CASREYIRDSGANVLTF,TGTGCCAGCAGGGAATACATCAGAGACTCTGGGGCCAACGTCCTGACTTTC
NA,NA,TRBV7-7,TRBJ2-7,CASSLPGSYEQYF,TGTGCTAGCAGCTTACCGGGGAGCTACGAGCAGTACTTC
TRBD1,few,TRBV6-5,TRBJ2-5,CASSSIRQGYQETQYF,TGTGCCAGCAGTTCTATACGACAGGGGTACCAAGAGACCCAGTACTTC
NA,few,TRBV2,TRBJ2-5,CASSEGLRDQETQYF,TGTGCCAGCAGTGAGGGTTTGCGGGACCAAGAGACCCAGTACTTC
NA,few,TRBV27,TRBJ1-1,CASSPRAGGNTEAFF,TGTGCCAGCAGTCCCCGGGCCGGAGGGAACACTGAAGCTTTCTTT
NA,NA,TRBV20-1,TRBJ1-4,CSAPGGEKLFF,TGCAGTGCTCCTGGGGGGGAAAAACTGTTTTTT
NA,NA,TRBV9,TRBJ2-2,CASSVAGSAGELFF,TGTGCCAGCAGCGTCGCGGGTTCAGCCGGGGAGCTGTTTTTT
TRBD1,few,TRBV4-3,TRBJ2-7,CASSQDPAGTGDGEQYF,TGCGCCAGCAGCCAAGATCCGGCGGGGACAGGGGATGGCGAGCAGTACTTC
TRBD1,NA,TRBV11-3,TRBJ2-1,CASSPRQGMPWEQFF,TGTGCCAGCAGCCCCCGACAGGGAATGCCGTGGGAGCAGTTCTTC
NA,NA,TRBV5-8,TRBJ2-7,CASRVLSSTYEQYF,TGTGCCAGCAGGGTACTATCGTCCACCTACGAGCAGTACTTC
NA,NA,TRBV10-3,TRBJ1-5,CAISQGQGNQPQHF,TGTGCCATCAGCCAAGGGCAGGGCAATCAGCCCCAGCATTTT
NA,once,TRBV5-1,TRBJ1-2,CASSLEGGGSYGYTF,TGCGCCAGCAGCTTGGAGGGGGGTGGAAGCTATGGCTACACCTTC
NA,NA,TRBV11-3,TRBJ2-1,CASSLGFLAEPEQFF,TGTGCCAGCAGCCTAGGGTTTCTAGCCGAGCCGGAGCAGTTCTTC
TRBD2,NA,TRBV7-3,TRBJ2-3,CASSTPLTSGSGTDTQYF,TGTGCCAGCAGCACCCCCTTAACTAGCGGGAGCGGCACAGATACGCAGTATTTT
TRBD1,NA,TRBV6-1,TRBJ2-3,CASRTGGVTDTQYF,TGTGCCAGCAGGACAGGGGGCGTCACAGATACGCAGTATTTT
TRBD1,NA,TRBV19,TRBJ1-2,CASRARRDSNYGYTF,TGTGCCAGTAGGGCGAGGAGGGACAGTAACTATGGCTACACCTTC
TRBD2,NA,TRBV4-1,TRBJ2-1,CASSQETSGSYNEQFF,TGCGCCAGCAGCCAAGAGACTAGCGGAAGTTACAATGAGCAGTTCTTC
NA,NA,TRBV5-4,TRBJ2-1,CASSFRNGNEQFF,TGTGCCAGCAGCTTCCGTAATGGCAATGAGCAGTTCTTC
NA,NA,TRBV7-6,TRBJ2-2,CASSFGGGELFF,TGTGCCAGCAGCTTCGGGGGCGGGGAGCTGTTTTTT
TRBD2,NA,TRBV6-1,TRBJ2-1,CASSDGVRGRAGGENEQFF,TGTGCCAGCAGTGATGGTGTCAGGGGTCGAGCGGGAGGTGAAAATGAGCAGTTCTTC
TRBD1,NA,TRBV6-5,TRBJ1-5,CASKEGAAQHF,TGTGCCAGCAAGGAGGGGGCGGCCCAGCATTTT
NA,NA,TRBV4-1,TRBJ2-7,CASSLHSFSYEQYF,TGCGCCAGCAGCCTTCACAGTTTCTCCTACGAGCAGTACTTC
NA,NA,TRBV6-5,TRBJ1-5,CASSPDRNQPQHF,TGTGCCAGCAGCCCCGACAGAAATCAGCCCCAGCATTTT
NA,NA,TRBV6-5,TRBJ2-1,CASSYSGALRNEQFF,TGTGCCAGCAGTTACTCCGGGGCCCTGAGGAATGAGCAGTTCTTC
TRBD2,NA,TRBV27,TRBJ2-3,CASSSIKAGLQYF,TGTGCCAGCAGTTCAATTAAAGCGGGACTTCAGTATTTT
NA,NA,TRBV27,TRBJ1-1,CASSLWRAEDTEAFF,TGTGCCAGCAGTTTATGGCGAGCGGAGGACACTGAAGCTTTCTTT
NA,NA,TRBV4-3,TRBJ1-2,CASSQTESGTVNYGYTF,TGCGCCAGCAGCCAGACCGAGAGTGGGACTGTTAACTATGGCTACACCTTC